These 28 T cell receptor beta chains came from one sample sequenced in a study of blood T cell repertoires in COVID-19. The method was immunoSEQ multiplex PCR; TCRdb's version includes in-frame clones alone and lacks a portion of them. In the table there are about 220,000 clones, 82% of which are singletons. Sequenced: peripheral blood. The receptor source for this set is a woman between 70 and 85 years old with acute or convalescent COVID-19.

This clone turned up a few times. The rearrangement joins TRBV19 to TRBJ1-5, with a weak D call TRBD1 (5 bases). The germline V and J ends were trimmed by 5 bases and 0 bases, with 11 bases remaining between them. The CDR3 is 15 residues long. From germline, CDR1 is LNHDA and CDR2 SQIVND (reference sequence). CDR3 loop: CASSLGRSSNQPQHF. In nucleotides, the CDR3 is TGTGCCAGTAGTTTGGGGCGAAGTAGCAATCAGCCCCAGCATTTT.

The chain joins TRBV7-9 to TRBJ1-2; TRBD1 matches at 7 bases. From germline, CDR1 is SEHNR and CDR2 FQNEAQ (reference sequence). Unmatched junction bases numbered 11, after V lost 3 bases and J lost 4 bases. The CDR3 runs 16 residues. CDR3 loop: CASSFSLIQGTYGYTF. In nucleotides, the CDR3 is TGTGCCAGCAGCTTTTCCCTAATACAGGGGACCTATGGCTACACCTTC.

V usage is TRBV5-6 and J usage is TRBJ2-2; D gene unclear. In germline, CDR1 is SGHDT, CDR2 YYEEEE. The CDR3 contains 14 residues. Trimming shortened V by 5 bases and J by 2 bases, and 10 bases separated the two germline ends. This chain's CDR3 is CASRVLLNTGELFF. The CDR3 DNA follows: TGTGCCAGCAGGGTACTATTAAACACCGGGGAGCTGTTTTTT.

The V and J genes are TRBV7-9 and TRBJ1-2; 7 bases are shared with TRBD1. The CDR3 has 15 amino acids. Trimming cost V 5 bases and J 2 bases; bases outside gene matches: 8. Germline V CDR1 and CDR2: SEHNR, FQNEAQ (reference sequence). This CDR3 reads CASSVGQLKNYGYTF. CDR3 nucleotide sequence: TGTGCCAGCAGCGTGGGACAGTTAAAAAACTATGGCTACACCTTC.

The rearrangement uses TRBV5-4 and TRBJ2-4, with TRBD2 as a possible D gene (6 bases). The germline V and J ends were trimmed by 4 bases and 0 bases, with 23 bases remaining between them. Germline V gene sequence: CDR1 SGHNT, CDR2 YYREEE (reference sequence). This CDR3 has 19 residues. The CDR3 DNA reads TGTGCCAGCAGCACACTCACGTCCCGGGACTCCTTAGCCAAAAACATTCAGTACTTC. Encoded protein: CASSTLTSRDSLAKNIQYF.

The chain is built from TRBV3-1 (or the pseudogene TRBV3-2) and TRBJ1-3; TRBD1 is a possible D gene (6 bases). CDR1 LGHDT and CDR2 YNNKEL come from the germline V gene (reference sequence). The length of the CDR3 is 15 residues. Trimming cost V 3 bases and J 0 bases, with 9 bases left between them. CDR3 nucleotides: TGTGCCAGCAGCCATAGGGGGATCTCTGGAAACACCATATATTTT. Encoded protein: CASSHRGISGNTIYF.

The sample holds one count of this clone. Different DNA sequences within this sample yield the same CDR3. The chain links TRBV5-1 to TRBJ1-6; D ambiguous. V was pared by 0 bases and J by 1 base, with 5 bases between. Germline V gene lookup returns CDR1 SGHRS and CDR2 YFSETQ. The CDR3 runs to 15 residues. CDR3: CASSLGGSYNSPLHF. In DNA, the CDR3 is TGCGCCAGCAGCTTGGGCGGTTCCTATAATTCACCCCTCCACTTT. Drawing the rest from reference TRBV5-1 and TRBJ1-6, the complete variable domain is KAGVTQTPRYLIKTRGQQVTLSCSPISGHRSVSWYQQTPGQGLQFLFEYFSETQRNKGNFPGRFSGRQFSNSRSEMNVSTLELGDSALYLCASSLGGSYNSPLHFGNGTRLTVT.

The V and J genes are TRBV11-2 and TRBJ1-4; no clear D. Per germline, CDR1 SGHAT and CDR2 FQNNGV. Trimming stripped 1 base from V and 5 bases from J, with 5 bases between. This CDR3 is 13 amino acids long. The CDR3 protein is CASSLGRNEKLFF. DNA for the CDR3: TGTGCCAGCAGCTTAGGCAGAAATGAAAAACTGTTTTTT. Based on the CDR3 plus reference TRBV11-2 and TRBJ1-4, the full variable domain is EAGVAQSPRYKIIEKRQSVAFWCNPISGHATLYWYQQILGQGPKLLIQFQNNGVVDDSQLPKDRFSAERLKGVDSTLKIQPAKLEDSAVYLCASSLGRNEKLFFGSGTQLSVL.

This chain joins TRBV28 and TRBJ1-3; D remains ambiguous. The CDR3 consists of 14 residues. CDR1 is MDHEN, CDR2 SYDVKM, per germline. V dropped 8 bases and J dropped 0 bases, with 11 bases sitting between them. The CDR3 region has the DNA TGTGCCAGCGTGGGCCCCCTCTCTGGAAACACCATATATTTT. Amino acid sequence: CASVGPLSGNTIYF.

This chain joins TRBV5-1 and TRBJ2-2; 7 positions match TRBD1. J gave up 6 bases and V 0 bases, and 5 bases lay outside the gene matches. CDR3 length: 15 amino acids. Germline V gene data show CDR1 as SGHRS and CDR2 as YFSETQ. The CDR3 reads CASSLAGQVPGELFF. The CDR3 DNA reads TGCGCCAGCAGCTTGGCCGGACAGGTCCCCGGGGAGCTGTTTTTT. Filled out from reference TRBV5-1 and TRBJ2-2, the complete variable domain reads KAGVTQTPRYLIKTRGQQVTLSCSPISGHRSVSWYQQTPGQGLQFLFEYFSETQRNKGNFPGRFSGRQFSNSRSEMNVSTLELGDSALYLCASSLAGQVPGELFFGEGSRLTVL.

The chain combines TRBV19 with TRBJ1-5; TRBD1 is a possible D gene (6 bases). The CDR3 has 14 residues. Trimming stripped 7 bases from V and 4 bases from J, with 14 bases between. Germline lookup yields CDR1 LNHDA and CDR2 SQIVND (reference sequence). The CDR3 is CASNRDKGNQPQHF. For the CDR3, the DNA is TGTGCCAGTAACCGGGACAAAGGTAATCAGCCCCAGCATTTT.

The J gene is TRBJ1-5, the V gene TRBV6-2 or TRBV6-3; 10 nucleotides line up with TRBD1. CDR1 MNHEY and CDR2 SVGEGT come from the germline V gene. J lost 0 bases, V lost 5 bases, and 7 bases had no gene match. The CDR3 runs to 17 residues. The CDR3, as DNA: TGTGCCAGCAGTGCGAGGGACAGGGGATATAGCAATCAGCCCCAGCATTTT. This translates into CASSARDRGYSNQPQHF.

This chain uses TRBV19 with TRBJ1-3, with a possible D match to TRBD1 (5 bases). Trimming took 0 bases from V and 2 from J, leaving 14 bases between them. Looked up from germline, CDR1 is LNHDA and CDR2 is SQIVND (reference sequence). This CDR3 has 17 amino acids. In DNA, the CDR3 is TGTGCCAGTAGTATAGAAACAGGTCGACATACTGGAAACACCATATATTTT. It codes for CASSIETGRHTGNTIYF.

This clone was seen more than once but under ten times. This sequence joins TRBV7-9 and TRBJ2-2, with D tentatively TRBD1 (6 bases). The CDR3 has 14 residues. Trimming cost V 5 bases and J 5 bases, with 12 bases left between them. Germline lookup yields CDR1 SEHNR and CDR2 FQNEAQ (reference sequence). CDR3 nucleotides: TGTGCCAGCAGCGTTCCAGGGGATACCGGGGAGCTGTTTTTT. Its translation is CASSVPGDTGELFF.

The chain recombines TRBV7-9 with TRBJ1-6; D remains unclear. The CDR3 length is 14 residues. Germline CDR1 is SEHNR and CDR2 is FQNEAQ (reference sequence). The V and J ends lost 1 base and 8 bases respectively, with 9 bases between them. CDR3 loop: CASSLGQAYSPLHF. The CDR3 bases are TGTGCCAGCAGCTTAGGTCAGGCTTATTCACCCCTCCACTTT. The entire variable domain, with the rest obtained from reference TRBV7-9 and TRBJ1-6, is as follows: DTGVSQNPRHKITKRGQNVTFRCDPISEHNRLYWYRQTLGQGPEFLTYFQNEAQLEKSRLLSDRFSAERPKGSFSTLEIQRTEQGDSAMYLCASSLGQAYSPLHFGNGTRLTVT.

The chain has TRBV5-4 and TRBJ1-2; D perhaps matches TRBD1 (5 bases). V was clipped by 4 bases and J by 10 bases, with 20 bases between them. The germline V gene has CDR1 SGHNT and CDR2 YYREEE (reference sequence). This CDR3 has 14 amino acids. As DNA, the CDR3 is TGTGCCAGCAGCCAACAGGTTTACAGAGCCCTCTACACCTTC. This gives the protein CASSQQVYRALYTF.

The CDR3, as DNA: TGTGCCAGTAGTACCCGGAGGCCCCAAGAGACCCAGTACTTC. Protein: CASSTRRPQETQYF. This sequence joins TRBV19 and TRBJ2-5, with TRBD2 as a possible D gene (5 bases). Germline V lookup: CDR1 LNHDA, CDR2 SQIVND (reference sequence). The CDR3 consists of 14 residues. V shed 4 bases and J shed 1 base, with 10 bases lying between them.

The sample holds one count of this clone. V gene TRBV11-3 combines with J gene TRBJ2-1; D is ambiguous. The CDR3 contains 13 residues. Trimming took 1 base from V and 5 from J, leaving 6 bases between them. CDR1 and CDR2 (germline): SGHNT, YENEEA. CDR3 protein: CASSLGGDNEQFF. The CDR3 DNA follows: TGTGCCAGCAGCTTAGGAGGAGACAATGAGCAGTTCTTC.

The rearrangement uses TRBV4-1 and TRBJ2-7; D is unclear. The CDR3 totals 15 residues. Trimming stripped 0 bases from V and 0 bases from J, with 9 bases between. The germline gives CDR1 MGHRA, CDR2 YSYEKL. Written as DNA, the CDR3 is TGCGCCAGCAGCCAAGAGACAAGTGCCTCCTACGAGCAGTACTTC. Amino acid sequence: CASSQETSASYEQYF.

This rearrangement joins TRBV5-5 to TRBJ2-5, with a tentative D call TRBD1 (6 bases). V was clipped by 1 base and J by 6 bases, with 16 bases between them. The CDR3 covers 15 residues. Germline V gene data show CDR1 as SGHKS and CDR2 as YYEKEE (reference sequence). CDR3 region: CASSLTPGRGQTQYF. In nucleotides, the CDR3 is TGTGCCAGCAGCTTGACCCCGGGCAGGGGACAGACCCAGTACTTC.

In its sample, this clone was seen once. The rearrangement links TRBV24-1 to TRBJ2-3; 11 bases are shared with TRBD2. Per the germline V gene, CDR1 is KGHDR and CDR2 is SFDVKD. The CDR3 is 17 residues long. The V segment lost 1 base and the J segment 6 bases; nucleotides outside the gene matches: 8. This CDR3 is CATSDFGTSGDWDTQYF. The CDR3 bases are TGTGCCACCAGTGATTTTGGGACTAGCGGTGACTGGGATACGCAGTATTTT.

The chain employs TRBV7-2 and TRBJ2-2, with TRBD2 identical over 9 bases. Germline CDR1 SGHTA, CDR2 FQGNSA. V gave up 2 bases and J gave up 4 bases; unmatched junction bases: 8. The CDR3 runs 17 residues. In DNA form, the CDR3 reads TGTGCCAGCAGCTTAAGAATGACTAGCGGATTCACCGGGGAGCTGTTTTTT. Translating it yields CASSLRMTSGFTGELFF.

The chain joins TRBV6-5 to TRBJ1-6; 7 nucleotides match TRBD1. The V gene's germline CDR1 is MNHEY and CDR2 SVGAGI. This CDR3 has 15 amino acids. Losses at the gene ends were 6 bases for V and 4 bases for J; bases not matched to a gene: 6. The CDR3: CASRETGQYNSPLHF. For the CDR3, the DNA is TGTGCCAGCAGAGAGACGGGACAGTATAATTCACCCCTCCACTTT.

V and J are TRBV7-2 and TRBJ1-4; 8 bases match TRBD1. Germline V gives CDR1 SGHTA, CDR2 FQGNSA. CDR3 length: 17 amino acids. V gave up 2 bases and J gave up 0 bases; unmatched junction bases: 5. The CDR3 coding sequence is TGTGCCAGCAGCTTACAGGGGGCCAGGGCAACTAATGAAAAACTGTTTTTT. This gives the protein CASSLQGARATNEKLFF.

This sequence joins TRBV4-3 and TRBJ2-6, with TRBD2 as a possible D gene (5 bases). The CDR3 totals 16 residues. Per the germline V gene, CDR1 is LGHNA and CDR2 is YSLEER. The ends were cut back, 4 bases at V and 0 bases at J, with 10 bases in the middle. CDR3 nucleotides: TGCGCCAGCAGCCCCGGGGTCTACTCTGGGGCCAACGTCCTGACTTTC. Translation gives CASSPGVYSGANVLTF.

The V gene is TRBV2, the J gene TRBJ2-7; D perhaps matches TRBD2 (7 bases). CDR1 and CDR2 from the germline V gene are SNHLY and FYNNEI. V lost 3 bases and J lost 7, with 22 bases in between. The CDR3 loop spans 16 amino acids. CDR3 DNA: TGTGCCAGCAGTGACCCCCGTGGGAGGGGGAGAGGGGAGCAGTACTTC. It is translated as CASSDPRGRGRGEQYF.

V is TRBV28 and J is TRBJ1-5, with no clear D. This CDR3 has 11 residues. Germline CDR1 is MDHEN and CDR2 is SYDVKM. V was clipped by 3 bases and J by 6 bases, with 3 bases between them. In DNA, the CDR3 is TGTGCCAGCAGTTTTAGTCAGCCCCAGCATTTT. Encoded protein: CASSFSQPQHF.

The rearrangement joins TRBV9 to TRBJ1-5; no definite D call. The V end lost 3 bases, the J end lost 3 bases, and 7 bases lay between the germline ends. This CDR3 contains 13 residues. In germline, CDR1 is SGDLS, CDR2 YYNGEE. Here the CDR3 reads CASSGPFNQPQHF. The CDR3 nucleotides read TGTGCCAGCAGCGGGCCCTTCAATCAGCCCCAGCATTTT.